Below are 7 T cell receptor beta chains sequenced from a single sample in a study of regulatory T cells in long-lasting Graves disease (dated by TCRdb to about 2021). Library preparation used multiplex PCR. The listed sequencing device is Illumina HiSeq 4000. iRepertoire HTBI primers and Arm-PCR amplification of CDR3 regions were used to construct TCR beta libraries. The raw public reads went through TCRdb reprocessing: fastp at Q25, MiXCR clone calling, in-frame beta chains kept. Each CDR3 protein gets just one entry, which takes the most common genes and DNA from the rows behind it. The sample table shows 550,000 or so distinct CDR3 sequences, and more than 10% are seen once. Jointly, the top ten make up roughly 8.2% of the sample. The time point label on this specimen signifies: newly diagnosed GD, antithyroid drugs for less than 3 months. For both TCR sequencing and RNA sequencing, RNA was extracted from PBMCs in TRIzol.

These data were also filed under a second study, of T cells in Graves' hyperthyroidism and ophthalmopathy.

The sequenced sample was peripheral blood mononuclear cells (PBMCs), obtained at new diagnosis, from a patient treated with antithyroid drugs. These TCRs come from a woman in her 30s with Graves disease. Donor details come from another sample of the same person, matched by shared clones.

There are a few counts of this clonotype. The chain employs TRBV7-9 and TRBJ2-3; D is possibly TRBD2 (6 bases). CDR1 SEHNR and CDR2 FQNEAQ come from the germline V gene (reference sequence). The CDR3 runs 18 residues. Trimming removed 0 bases at V and 0 bases at J, with 16 bases between. CDR3 DNA sequence: TGTGCCAGCAGCTTAGCGCGGAGTTCGCGGGACAGCACAGATACGCAGTATTTT. Protein sequence: CASSLARSSRDSTDTQYF.

This clonotype showed up many times. This chain connects TRBV2 to TRBJ2-7, with 11 positions matching TRBD2. Trimming removed 7 bases from V and 0 bases from J; junction bases left unmatched: 2. The CDR3 runs 14 residues. CDR1 and CDR2 (germline): SNHLY, FYNNEI. CDR3 sequence: CASKTSGGSYEQYF. The CDR3 DNA sequence: TGTGCCAGCAAAACTAGCGGGGGCTCCTACGAGCAGTACTTC.

This clonotype came up many times. The CDR3 here is CASSRRAGATYGYTF. The CDR3 DNA reads TGTGCCAGCAGTCGTCGAGCGGGGGCTACCTATGGCTACACCTTC. The chain recombines TRBV12-3 or TRBV12-4 with TRBJ1-2, with D possibly matching TRBD1 (6 bases). The V end was cut by 5 bases, the J end by 4 bases, with 17 bases between. This CDR3 spans 15 amino acids.

There are many counts of this clonotype. The V and J genes are TRBV12-3 or TRBV12-4 and TRBJ2-1, with 11 bases fitting TRBD2. The CDR3 runs to 16 residues. Unmatched junction bases numbered 9, after V lost 3 bases and J lost 8 bases. In DNA, the CDR3 is TGTGCCAGCAGTTTCTTAACTAGCGGGAGAGGCGATGAGCAGTTCTTC. Protein: CASSFLTSGRGDEQFF.

At least ten counts were recorded for this clonotype. The chain couples TRBV28 to TRBJ1-1, with TRBD1 matching 8 bases. With V trimmed by 1 base and J by 3 bases, 4 bases remained unmatched. Germline V CDR1 and CDR2: MDHEN, SYDVKM. The CDR3 spans 15 residues. The DNA for the CDR3 is TGTGCCAGCAGTTTATTAGGGACAGGACACACTGAAGCTTTCTTT. Translated: CASSLLGTGHTEAFF.

There are many counts of this clonotype. The chain is built from TRBV6-1 and TRBJ1-4, with a tentative D call TRBD1 (6 bases). With 6 bases removed from V and 6 bases from J, the gap between germline ends came to 14 bases. This CDR3 comprises 14 residues. Per germline, CDR1 MNHNS and CDR2 SASEGT. CDR3 sequence reads: CASSPGQGHEKLFF. DNA for the CDR3: TGTGCCAGCAGCCCCGGGCAGGGGCATGAAAAACTGTTTTTT.

There are many counts of this clonotype. V is TRBV10-3 and J is TRBJ2-3, with 11 bases aligning to TRBD2. Per the germline V gene, CDR1 is ENHRY and CDR2 is SYGVKD. The CDR3 is 14 amino acids. Losses at the gene ends were 10 bases for V and 2 bases for J; bases not matched to a gene: 5. The CDR3 bases are TGTGCCACACAACTAGCGGGGGCCACAGATACGCAGTATTTT. Its protein is CATQLAGATDTQYF.